This T cell receptor (beta chain) was captured by sequencing in a study of T-cell reconstitution after alpha-beta-depleted transplantation in children (dated by TCRdb to about 2016). Background on the whole study: Using TCR repertoire profiling, the study followed T-cell immune reconstitution in a quantitative way in children after TCRalphabeta/CD19-depleted allogeneic hematopoietic cell transplantation. Overall results and qualifications from the work: In some patients, the high TCRbeta diversity seen at day 60 was put down to recipient T cells and intrathymic progenitors that had survived conditioning. Over the following months the frequencies of hyperexpanded clones went down, and after one year T-cell counts and TCRbeta diversity were mostly credited to newly produced T cells. Apparently early alphabetaT-cell count recovery about two months after transplant reportedly relied on only several hundred rapidly expanded clones derived from non-depleted graft cells.

The treatment or condition label on this specimen signifies: allogeneic hematopoietic cell transplantation with graft depleted of TCRalphabeta T cells and CD19 B cells. The transplant recipients were children given TCRalphabeta/CD19-depleted allogeneic hematopoietic cell grafts. This clonotype was counted many times. It has no known antigen specificity. No qualities accompany the bases; no much larger clone lies one base away. Library preparation used PCR. The instrument was an Illumina HiSeq 2500. To normalize quantification of the TCRbeta repertoire, the TCR libraries were built with molecular barcoding that relied on unique molecular identifiers. TCRdb ran its own pipeline on the public reads, namely fastp trimming at Q25 and MiXCR clone calling, and kept in-frame beta chains. Each record represents a unique CDR3 protein, reported with the most common genes and DNA among its rows. For this sample the table gives some 140,000 distinct CDR3 sequences, of which about a tenth were detected only once. Approximately 25% of the sample lies in the top ten.

The CDR3 contains 16 residues, cysteine and phenylalanine counted. The DNA shown is the 48-base CDR3, in frame from base 1. V and J are trimmed by 2 bases and 5 bases, and the gene matches miss 9 bases of the junction. Sequences MNHEY (CDR1) and SVGEGT (CDR2) are obtained from the germline V gene. The TCR was taken from a girl under two years old who had a stem cell transplant for combined immunodeficiency, so the T cells may come from the graft donor. The sample here was PBMCs, mostly from graft donor cells, taken 180 days after TCRalphabeta/CD19-depleted stem cell transplant. Recombination connected TRBV6-2 or TRBV6-3 to TRBJ2-1; 7 bases in the middle match TRBD2. The DNA reads as follows: TGTGCCAGCAGTTACCCTGGACTAGGACTGAACAATGAGCAGTTCTTC. It encodes CASSYPGLGLNNEQFF.